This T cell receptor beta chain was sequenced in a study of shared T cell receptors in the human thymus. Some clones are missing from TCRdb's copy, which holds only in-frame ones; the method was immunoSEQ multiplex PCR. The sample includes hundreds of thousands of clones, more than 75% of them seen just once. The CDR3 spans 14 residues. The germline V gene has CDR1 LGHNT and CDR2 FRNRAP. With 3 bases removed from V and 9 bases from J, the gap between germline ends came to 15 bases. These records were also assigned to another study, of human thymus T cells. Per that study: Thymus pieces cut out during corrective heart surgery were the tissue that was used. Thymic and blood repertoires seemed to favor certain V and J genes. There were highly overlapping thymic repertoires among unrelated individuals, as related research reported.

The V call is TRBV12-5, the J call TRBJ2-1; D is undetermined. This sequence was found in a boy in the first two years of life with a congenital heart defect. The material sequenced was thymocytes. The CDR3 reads CASGFPPRSGEQFF. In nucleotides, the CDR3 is TGTGCTAGTGGTTTTCCTCCCAGATCGGGTGAGCAGTTCTTC.